This TCR beta chain came from a study of blood T cell repertoires in COVID-19. Background on the study: From the United States, Italy and Spain came samples of acute and convalescent COVID-19. T cells, B-cell-depleted T cells, or PBMCs supplied cDNA or gDNA.

Unmatched junction bases numbered 2, after V lost 5 bases and J lost 2 bases. The V gene's germline CDR1 is SEHNR and CDR2 FQNEAQ (reference sequence). The CDR3 sequence is 16 residues long. Under the authors' procedure: Reference gene primer amplification yielded estimated nucleated cell counts. Some clones are missing from TCRdb's copy, which holds only in-frame ones; the method was immunoSEQ multiplex PCR. V, J and clone size are taken as reported in that table, and D and trimming were inferred from the DNA itself. The sample includes about 220,000 clones, more than 65% seen only once; the top ten take approximately 2%.

The chain carries TRBV7-9 and TRBJ2-3; TRBD2 matches at 15 bases. Sequencing was performed on peripheral blood. The receptor was isolated from a man aged 40-49 years who had recovered from COVID-19. CDR3 residues: CASSRTSGGATDTQYF. The CDR3, as DNA: TGTGCCAGCAGCCGGACTAGCGGGGGGGCCACAGATACGCAGTATTTT. The entire variable domain, with the rest obtained from reference TRBV7-9 and TRBJ2-3, is as follows: DTGVSQNPRHKITKRGQNVTFRCDPISEHNRLYWYRQTLGQGPEFLTYFQNEAQLEKSRLLSDRFSAERPKGSFSTLEIQRTEQGDSAMYLCASSRTSGGATDTQYFGPGTRLTVL.